This T cell receptor beta chain originates from a study of T cells after yellow fever vaccination. One entry per CDR3 protein results from TCRdb running MiXCR on the 5' RACE reads. Of some 500,000 distinct CDR3 sequences listed, roughly 13% were seen once; the top ten hold around 15%. CDR3 length: 14 residues. Germline V gene sequence: CDR1 GTSNPN, CDR2 SVGIG (reference sequence). V trimming: 1 base; J trimming: 2 bases; junction bases outside the gene matches: 4. About this clonotype itself: No antigen is known for it.

General study results and limits: Post-booster samples contained most primary-vaccination clones (just under 98% CD4, 70% to 90% CD8). The presence of abundant clonotypes contaminating from the bulk population was possible in FACS-sorted repertoires. Researchers report a weaker secondary response that nonetheless peaked faster, day 5 versus 15.

The receptor comes from a man aged 30-40 years who received the YFV17D yellow fever vaccine. This sample comprised PBMCs, obtained on the day of the yellow fever booster vaccination. The J gene is TRBJ2-5, the V gene TRBV30, with TRBD2 identical over 7 bases. CDR3 nucleotide sequence: TGTGCCTGGAGTGCGGGAGGTTATCAAGAGACCCAGTACTTC. Translated: CAWSAGGYQETQYF.